These 30 T cell receptor beta chains were all obtained from the same sample, sequenced in a study of blood T cell repertoires in COVID-19. Libraries were prepared by immunoSEQ multiplex PCR; TCRdb keeps only in-frame clonotypes and omits some of them. In the table there are approximately 150,000 clones, approximately 86% of which are singletons. Sequencing was performed on peripheral blood. These receptors all come from a man between 65 and 85 years old with acute or convalescent COVID-19.

CDR3 in amino acids: CASSSGQGRETQYF. Written as DNA, the CDR3 is TGCGCCAGCAGCTCCGGACAGGGGAGAGAGACCCAGTACTTC. This chain links TRBV5-1 with TRBJ2-5; 9 nucleotides line up with TRBD1. The junction had 4 bases not matched to a gene; V was cut back by 3 bases and J by 4 bases. Germline CDR1 and CDR2: SGHRS and YFSETQ. This CDR3 comprises 14 residues.

The gene calls are TRBV19 and TRBJ2-2, with a possible D match to TRBD2 (5 bases). V was cut by 7 bases and J by 2 bases, with 11 bases left in between. CDR3 size: 14 residues. Germline values: CDR1 LNHDA, CDR2 SQIVND (reference sequence). The CDR3, as DNA: TGTGCCAGTACCGGGGTCGCCAACACCGGGGAGCTGTTTTTT. This codes for CASTGVANTGELFF.

The rearrangement uses TRBV4-3 and TRBJ2-7; 8 bases line up with TRBD2. CDR1 and CDR2 (germline): LGHNA, YSLEER. The CDR3 contains 15 residues. Trimming cost V 1 base and J 7 bases; bases outside gene matches: 9. This chain's CDR3 is CASSQVVAGMGEQYF. Written as DNA, the CDR3 is TGCGCCAGCAGCCAAGTTGTAGCGGGGATGGGGGAGCAGTACTTC.

This sequence joins TRBV7-6 and TRBJ2-2, with D perhaps matching TRBD1 (6 bases). Per the germline V gene, CDR1 is SGHVS and CDR2 is FNYEAQ. The germline V and J ends were trimmed by 7 bases and 2 bases, with 8 bases remaining between them. This CDR3 has 13 amino acids. The CDR3 is CASTTGNTGELFF. CDR3 nucleotides: TGTGCCAGCACGACAGGAAACACCGGGGAGCTGTTTTTT.

The chain carries TRBV27 and TRBJ1-2; D not certain. Trimming left V 4 bases short and J 5 bases short, with 20 bases between. The length of the CDR3 is 16 residues. Germline-derived CDR1 and CDR2 are MNHEY and SMNVEV (reference sequence). CDR3 nucleotides: TGTGCCAGCAGTTCATCCGGCGAGATGCGGTGGTATGGCTACACCTTC. As protein: CASSSSGEMRWYGYTF.

The V and J genes are TRBV5-1 and TRBJ2-2; D not resolved. With 5 bases removed from V and 0 bases from J, the gap between germline ends came to 14 bases. The CDR3 length is 16 residues. Looked up from germline, CDR1 is SGHRS and CDR2 is YFSETQ. CDR3 DNA: TGCGCCAGCAGTGATAGCAACGTCGCGAACACCGGGGAGCTGTTTTTT. Protein: CASSDSNVANTGELFF.

V usage is TRBV29-1 and J usage is TRBJ1-1; 8 positions match TRBD1. The CDR3 runs to 14 residues. Germline loops: CDR1 SQVTM, CDR2 ANQGSEA. The ends lost 7 bases at V and 5 bases at J; junction bases unmatched: 12. CDR3 region: CSDGEPGQATEAFF. The CDR3 nucleotides read TGCAGCGATGGGGAACCGGGACAGGCAACTGAAGCTTTCTTT.

The V call is TRBV6-5, the J call TRBJ1-4, with 7 nucleotides matching TRBD1. Germline V gene sequence: CDR1 MNHEY, CDR2 SVGAGI. J gave up 6 bases and V 5 bases, and 9 bases lay outside the gene matches. The CDR3 runs 15 residues. Written as DNA, the CDR3 is TGTGCCAGCAGTCCGTCGGGACAGTGGGATGAAAAACTGTTTTTT. Protein sequence: CASSPSGQWDEKLFF.

The rearrangement joins TRBV5-1 to TRBJ1-2, with TRBD1 identical over 7 bases. This CDR3 region has 16 residues. Trimming at V came to 4 bases and at J to 3 bases, leaving 12 bases not matched to a gene. CDR1 and CDR2 (germline): SGHRS, YFSETQ. The CDR3 here is CASSQGQAGVDYGYTF. In DNA, the CDR3 is TGCGCCAGCAGCCAAGGACAGGCGGGCGTTGACTATGGCTACACCTTC.

The chain recombines TRBV18 with TRBJ2-1, with D possibly being TRBD2 (5 bases). Germline V CDR1 and CDR2: KGHSH, LQKENI. This CDR3 contains 15 residues. V lost 3 bases to trimming and J lost 5 bases, with 14 bases between them. In DNA form, the CDR3 reads TGTGCCAGCTCACCTGTGAGGGCTAGGGACAATGAGCAGTTCTTC. Protein sequence: CASSPVRARDNEQFF.

This clone has only one observation. An end of the junction does not agree with germline; a read error may underlie this. J is TRBJ1-3 and V is TRBV29-1; weak D call: TRBD1 (5 bases). CDR3 length: 12 residues. Germline CDR1 reads SQVTM; CDR2 reads ANQGSEA. CDR3 sequence reads: CSVGGAGNTIYF. For the CDR3, the DNA is TGCAGTGTTGGGGGGGCTGGAAACACCATATATTTT.

As concerns this clone: This sample also contains other DNA sequences that code for the same CDR3. The chain couples TRBV4-1 to TRBJ1-4; D might be TRBD1 (6 bases). The CDR3 length is 14 residues. With 0 bases removed from V and 8 bases from J, the gap between germline ends came to 10 bases. In germline, CDR1 is MGHRA, CDR2 YSYEKL. The CDR3 bases are TGCGCCAGCAGCCAAGAAGGGGGGGGCGAAAAACTGTTTTTT. Amino acid sequence: CASSQEGGGEKLFF.

J is TRBJ2-5 and V is TRBV7-8, with 8 bases fitting TRBD1. The CDR3 sequence is 16 residues long. Germline CDR1 and CDR2: SGHVS and FQNEAQ. With V trimmed by 5 bases and J by 5 bases, 13 bases remained unmatched. CDR3 bases: TGTGCCAGCAGCCCAAGGCCAGGGGGCGCGGGGGAGACCCAGTACTTC. Translating it yields CASSPRPGGAGETQYF.

V and J are TRBV2 and TRBJ1-2; D ambiguous. Per the germline V gene, CDR1 is SNHLY and CDR2 is FYNNEI. The CDR3 is made up of 13 amino acids. V lost 2 bases to trimming and J lost 6 bases, with 10 bases between them. The CDR3 DNA is TGTGCCAGCAGTGAATCCCAAATAGATGGCTACACCTTC. It specifies CASSESQIDGYTF.

The chain joins TRBV24-1 to TRBJ2-1; TRBD2 aligns across 8 bases. The germline V gene encodes CDR1 KGHDR and CDR2 SFDVKD. The trim removed 2 bases at V and 9 bases at J, leaving 5 bases unmatched. This CDR3 is built from 14 residues. This CDR3 is CATSDSGLAGEQFF. The CDR3 bases are TGTGCCACCAGTGATTCTGGACTAGCAGGTGAGCAGTTCTTC.

CDR3 DNA: TGTGCCAGCAGCTTAGATTATAGCGGGAGGTCCCACAATGAGCAGTTCTTC. This translates into CASSLDYSGRSHNEQFF. V is TRBV7-2 and J is TRBJ2-1; 10 bases map to TRBD2. CDR3 length equals 17 residues. The germline CDR1 and CDR2 sequences are SGHTA and FQGNSA. The V gene end was trimmed by 1 base and the J gene end by 5 bases; junction bases not matched to a gene: 8. Full variable domain (missing parts from reference TRBV7-2 and TRBJ2-1): GAGVSQSPSNKVTEKGKDVELRCDPISGHTALYWYRQSLGQGLEFLIYFQGNSAPDKSGLPSDRFSAERTGGSVSTLTIQRTQQEDSAVYLCASSLDYSGRSHNEQFFGPGTRLTVL.

The chain couples TRBV18 to TRBJ2-2; D is ambiguous. Germline values: CDR1 KGHSH, CDR2 LQKENI. V was pared by 1 base and J by 1 base, with 10 bases between. The CDR3 runs to 16 residues. CDR3 amino acids: CASSPQLAVNTGELFF. The CDR3 coding sequence is TGTGCCAGCTCACCACAGTTGGCGGTGAACACCGGGGAGCTGTTTTTT. Drawing the rest from reference TRBV18 and TRBJ2-2, the complete variable domain is NAGVMQNPRHLVRRRGQEARLRCSPMKGHSHVYWYRQLPEEGLKFMVYLQKENIIDESGMPKERFSAEFPKEGPSILRIQQVVRGDSAAYFCASSPQLAVNTGELFFGEGSRLTVL.

The genes are TRBV5-1 and TRBJ2-3; 8 bases are shared with TRBD1. The germline gives CDR1 SGHRS, CDR2 YFSETQ. The CDR3 spans 16 residues. Trimming took 4 bases from V and 2 from J; bases not matched to a gene: 9. The CDR3 loop reads CASSPDREPHTDTQYF. CDR3 DNA: TGCGCCAGCAGCCCGGACAGGGAGCCCCACACAGATACGCAGTATTTT.

Only one count was recorded for this clone. This chain links TRBV18 with TRBJ1-2, with 8 bases lining up with TRBD1. This CDR3 is 16 amino acids long. V gave up 3 bases and J gave up 4 bases; unmatched junction bases: 10. Germline loops: CDR1 KGHSH, CDR2 LQKENI. The DNA for the CDR3 is TGTGCCAGCTCACCCGCTACCCAGGGGGCGAGCTATGGCTACACCTTC. Translated, it gives CASSPATQGASYGYTF.

A word on this clone: Other nucleotide sequences in the sample specify the same CDR3. This chain connects TRBV5-1 to TRBJ2-7; unclear D gene. The germline gives CDR1 SGHRS, CDR2 YFSETQ. The CDR3 has 13 residues. Trimming stripped 0 bases from V and 0 bases from J, with 4 bases between. CDR3 coding DNA: TGCGCCAGCAGCTTGGCAGGCTCCTACGAGCAGTACTTC. Residues: CASSLAGSYEQYF.

The genes are TRBV28 and TRBJ2-7, with D maybe TRBD2 (6 bases). The germline CDR1 and CDR2 sequences are MDHEN and SYDVKM. Trimming took 6 bases from V and 1 from J, leaving 13 bases between them. This CDR3 comprises 14 residues. This CDR3 reads CASRERDFSYEQYF. As DNA, the CDR3 is TGTGCCAGCAGGGAACGGGACTTTTCCTACGAGCAGTACTTC.

The rearrangement links TRBV11-2 to TRBJ1-1, with D possibly matching TRBD1 (6 bases). V gave up 3 bases and J gave up 1 base, with 6 bases separating them. Germline CDR1 is SGHAT and CDR2 is FQNNGV. This CDR3 has 13 amino acids. The CDR3 DNA is TGTGCCAGCAGCTTGACAGGGAACACTGAAGCTTTCTTT. Translation gives CASSLTGNTEAFF.

J is TRBJ2-7 and V is TRBV5-1; TRBD1 is a possible D gene (6 bases). CDR1 and CDR2 from the germline V gene are SGHRS and YFSETQ. V was clipped by 6 bases and J by 2 bases, with 12 bases between them. The CDR3 spans 13 residues. In DNA, the CDR3 is TGCGCCAGCAAACAGGGACCAACCTACGAGCAGTACTTC. As protein: CASKQGPTYEQYF.

The DNA for the CDR3 is TGTGCCAGCAGCATCGTTGATAGCGGGAGGCCAGGAGAAGATACGCAGTATTTT. It translates to CASSIVDSGRPGEDTQYF. V gene TRBV7-9 combines with J gene TRBJ2-3; TRBD2 agrees at 10 bases. The CDR3 is 18 residues long. CDR1 is SEHNR, CDR2 FQNEAQ, per germline (reference sequence). J gave up 5 bases and V 5 bases, and 16 bases lay outside the gene matches.

This clone was recorded only once. V usage is TRBV5-6 and J usage is TRBJ1-2; TRBD1 agrees at 7 bases. There are 13 residues in the CDR3. The V and J ends lost 4 bases and 4 bases, in that order; junction bases with no gene match: 4. Germline-derived CDR1 and CDR2 are SGHDT and YYEEEE. CDR3 loop: CASSARDSYGYTF. For the CDR3, the DNA is TGTGCCAGCAGCGCGAGGGACAGCTATGGCTACACCTTC.

V and J are TRBV19 and TRBJ2-5; possible D gene TRBD1, 7 bases. Trimming took off 5 bases at V and 2 bases at J, with 12 bases between the two ends. CDR1 LNHDA and CDR2 SQIVND come from the germline V gene (reference sequence). The CDR3 runs 14 residues. This CDR3 is CASSAGTAQETQYF. The CDR3, as DNA: TGTGCCAGTAGTGCGGGGACAGCTCAAGAGACCCAGTACTTC. Looking up the rest from reference TRBV19 and TRBJ2-5 gives the full variable domain: DGGITQSPKYLFRKEGQNVTLSCEQNLNHDAMYWYRQDPGQGLRLIYYSQIVNDFQKGDIAEGYSVSREKKESFPLTVTSAQKNPTAFYLCASSAGTAQETQYFGPGTRLLVL.

This rearrangement joins TRBV7-2 to TRBJ1-2, with no clear D. CDR3 length: 13 residues. Germline V gene lookup returns CDR1 SGHTA and CDR2 FQGNSA. The ends were cut back, 5 bases at V and 2 bases at J, with 9 bases in the middle. The chain's CDR3 is CASSPFRNYGYTF. In nucleotides, the CDR3 is TGTGCCAGCAGCCCCTTTAGAAACTATGGCTACACCTTC.

The rearrangement joins TRBV7-9 to TRBJ2-2, with 8 bases fitting TRBD2. The germline V gene has CDR1 SEHNR and CDR2 FQNEAQ (reference sequence). The CDR3 extends over 14 amino acids. V dropped 8 bases and J dropped 6; count of bases not matched to a gene: 8. The DNA of the CDR3 is TGTGCCAGCGCGGCGGGAGGTCGGGCCGGGGAGCTGTTTTTT. Amino acid sequence: CASAAGGRAGELFF.

Only one count was recorded for this clone. The chain links TRBV12-3 or TRBV12-4 to TRBJ1-2; D is uncertain. V was trimmed by 6 bases and J by 5 bases, leaving 7 bases between them. This CDR3 has 11 residues. CDR3: CASSSYYGYTF. CDR3 bases: TGTGCCAGCAGCTCCTATTATGGCTACACCTTC.

This clone showed up just a few times. The chain has TRBV19 and TRBJ1-2; a possible D gene is TRBD1 (5 bases). In germline, CDR1 is LNHDA, CDR2 SQIVND (reference sequence). The CDR3 runs to 16 residues. V dropped 5 bases and J dropped 4 bases, with 20 bases sitting between them. The CDR3 loop is CASSSSGLESLYGYTF. The CDR3 nucleotides read TGTGCCAGTAGTTCGTCGGGACTAGAGTCCCTCTATGGCTACACCTTC.